The clone carrying this TCR beta chain turned up a few times. Antigen unknown. This record belongs to a study of beta chain features in type 1 diabetes. Study-level findings and limits: Among patients with Type 1 diabetes, TCRB CDR3s were moderately but significantly shorter in every one of the four CD4+ subsets. Highly expressing activated T cells could be over-counted with a cDNA template.

Sort purity for all populations was recorded as exceeding 98%. Germline CDR1 is LGHNA and CDR2 is YSLEER. Trimming took off 0 bases at V and 4 bases at J, with 10 bases between the two ends. The length of the CDR3 is 15 residues. Expressed TCRB transcripts were sequenced after all isolated RNA was converted to cDNA. Produced via immunoSEQ multiplex PCR; TCRdb's table is partial and in-frame only. The data contain under 950,000 clones, about a sixth of them singletons. Material for sequencing was naive CD4+ T cells from blood. The TCR was taken from a young woman in good health. The rearrangement uses TRBV4-3 and TRBJ2-1; possibly TRBD2 for D (7 bases). CDR3 region: CASSQDRGAYNEQFF. CDR3 nucleotide sequence: TGCGCCAGCAGCCAAGATCGGGGGGCGTACAATGAGCAGTTCTTC.